These T cell receptor beta chains were read from a single sample in a study of beta chain features in type 1 diabetes. Assay: immunoSEQ multiplex PCR; the TCRdb copy retains only in-frame clones and omits some. The sample has a few hundred thousand clones, around 21% seen once. Sequences were obtained from naive CD4+ T cells from blood. These receptors were collected from a woman in her forties with type 1 diabetes. CDR3s include the opening cysteine and the closing phenylalanine or tryptophan. A D gene is named only where the DNA matches it firmly.

>TRBV30|TRBJ1-2|.
CAWSVPGIYGYTF
>TRBV6-6|TRBJ2-5|TRBD2
CASSPAGALGQETQYF
>TRBV4-2|TRBJ2-1|TRBD2
CASEAATSGYNEQFF
>TRBV4-3|TRBJ2-5|.
CASSPEEGETQYF
>TRBV4-3|TRBJ1-4|TRBD1
CASSQGQGAEKLFF
>TRBV7-2|TRBJ1-6|TRBD1
CASSLQGASNSPLHF
>TRBV29-1|TRBJ1-1|TRBD1
CSVVGQSMNTEAFF
>TRBV5-1|TRBJ2-7|.
CASSLARTAGEQYF
>TRBV25-1|TRBJ1-2|TRBD1
CASSASGTGKYGYTF
>TRBV18|TRBJ2-7|TRBD2
CASSPPAGGGEQYF
>TRBV28|TRBJ2-7|TRBD1
CASSLGKNRGQYF
>TRBV29-1|TRBJ2-6|.
CSVDESGANVLTF
>TRBV30|TRBJ1-3|.
CAWLQGSGNTIYF
>TRBV9|TRBJ2-1|TRBD2
CASSRTSGQYNEQFF
>TRBV29-1|TRBJ2-7|.
CSVWFQRPGMGNYEQYF
>TRBV19|TRBJ2-7|TRBD2
CASSMRGSSYEQYF
>TRBV19|TRBJ2-5|TRBD1
CASSTTGGTETQYF
>TRBV28|TRBJ2-4|TRBD1
CASSFWDRAKNIQYF
>TRBV6-6|TRBJ2-5|.
CASSYPGDSETQYF
>TRBV5-1|TRBJ2-6|TRBD1
CASSPTGDGANVLTF
>TRBV30|TRBJ1-1|TRBD1
CAWSRGLHRGTEAFF
>TRBV7-3|TRBJ2-5|TRBD2
CASSTSGTSGDLETQYF
>TRBV18|TRBJ2-7|TRBD2
CASSPQAGVVYEQYF
>TRBV18|TRBJ2-7|TRBD2
CASSPPSGRAYEQYF